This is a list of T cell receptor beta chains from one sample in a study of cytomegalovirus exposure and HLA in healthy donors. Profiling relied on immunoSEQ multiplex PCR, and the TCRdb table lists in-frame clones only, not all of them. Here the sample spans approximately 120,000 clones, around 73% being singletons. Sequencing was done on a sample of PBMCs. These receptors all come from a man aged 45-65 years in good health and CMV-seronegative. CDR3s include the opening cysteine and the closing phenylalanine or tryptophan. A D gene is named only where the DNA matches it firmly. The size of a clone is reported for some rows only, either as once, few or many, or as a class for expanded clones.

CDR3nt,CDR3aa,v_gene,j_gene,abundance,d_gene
TGTGCCAGCAGCTTGGACAGGGAGCATTCACCCCTCCACTTT,CASSLDREHSPLHF,TRBV5-4,TRBJ1-6,once,NA
TGCAGTGCTCCCCTAGTAGATGAGCAGTTCTTC,CSAPLVDEQFF,TRBV20-1,TRBJ2-1,few,NA
TGTGCCAGCAGCGCCGGGACAGGGGGCTCAGAGACCCAGTACTTC,CASSAGTGGSETQYF,TRBV11-3,TRBJ2-5,NA,TRBD1
TGTGCCAGCAGCTTAGGCCAGGGGATCTACGAGCAGTACTTC,CASSLGQGIYEQYF,TRBV7-2,TRBJ2-7,few,NA
TGTGCCAGTAGTAGGGGGTGGGACAGGGGCTACGAGCAGTACTTC,CASSRGWDRGYEQYF,TRBV19,TRBJ2-7,once,TRBD1
TGCGCCAGCAGCTCGACAGGGTCGGGGGCTGAAGCTTTCTTT,CASSSTGSGAEAFF,TRBV5-1,TRBJ1-1,NA,TRBD1
TGTGCTAGCAGCTTAAGTCCCCTAGCGACTTTGGAGACCCAGTACTTC,CASSLSPLATLETQYF,TRBV7-7,TRBJ2-5,NA,NA
TGTGCCAGCAGCCCGGGACAGGTGGGCTCTGGAAACACCATATATTTT,CASSPGQVGSGNTIYF,TRBV9,TRBJ1-3,NA,TRBD1
TGTGCCAGCAGTGTCGATAGGGGACAGGGTATTAGCAATCAGCCCCAGCATTTT,CASSVDRGQGISNQPQHF,TRBV2,TRBJ1-5,once,TRBD1
TGTGCCAGCGTCAGGGCGGGAGGGGAAGATACGCAGTATTTT,CASVRAGGEDTQYF,TRBV28,TRBJ2-3,NA,TRBD2
TGTGCCAGCAGCACTGGGGGCGGGAGGGCGTACAATGAGCAGTTCTTC,CASSTGGGRAYNEQFF,TRBV7-8,TRBJ2-1,NA,TRBD2
TGCGCCAGCAGCTTGGTGGGAGCTAGCACAGATACGCAGTATTTT,CASSLVGASTDTQYF,TRBV5-1,TRBJ2-3,NA,NA
TGTGCCAGTAGGATTGAACAGGGAGATGGCTACACCTTC,CASRIEQGDGYTF,TRBV19,TRBJ1-2,few,NA
TGTGCCAGCAGTGGGGCAGGTCGCAATCAGCCCCAGCATTTT,CASSGAGRNQPQHF,TRBV28,TRBJ1-5,once,NA
TGTGCCAGCAGCTTAGATCGGACTAGCGGGAGGCGGCAGTACTTC,CASSLDRTSGRRQYF,TRBV7-8,TRBJ2-7,once,TRBD2
TGCGCCAGCAGCCAACTAGCGGGAGTTCCCACTGGGGAGCAGTACTTC,CASSQLAGVPTGEQYF,TRBV4-3,TRBJ2-7,NA,TRBD2
TGTGCCAGCAGCCCCAACGGGGGGAGTAGCGACTATGGCTACACCTTC,CASSPNGGSSDYGYTF,TRBV9,TRBJ1-2,NA,NA
TGCAGCGTTCCCTCCTTGGCGGGAATAAGCACAGATACGCAGTATTTT,CSVPSLAGISTDTQYF,TRBV29-1,TRBJ2-3,NA,NA
TGTGCCAGCACCCCTGGGCAGTGGTACCAAGAGACCCAGTACTTC,CASTPGQWYQETQYF,TRBV6-1,TRBJ2-5,NA,NA
TGTGCCAGTAGTCCCGGACTAGCGGGAGTAGCTGGGGAGCTGTTTTTT,CASSPGLAGVAGELFF,TRBV19,TRBJ2-2,NA,TRBD2